This TCR beta chain was retrieved from a study of spatial heterogeneity in lung cancer. Turning to the study itself: The donors were 55 to 80 patients with non-small cell lung cancer that was early-stage and untreated.

This clonotype was found a few times. Time point described: blood at routine non-recurrence follow-up after resection. Without sorting, whole RNA was sequenced from tumor, nontumor lung or frozen PBMC. V shed 5 bases and J shed 0 bases, with 15 bases lying between them. The CDR3 consists of 15 residues. Per germline, CDR1 SQVTM and CDR2 ANQGSEA. Via MiXCR, TCRdb re-called the 5' RACE reads, giving one row per CDR3 protein. Altogether about 94,000 distinct CDR3 sequences are present, roughly a fifth being singletons, with the ten largest covering roughly a fifth. The sample consisted of PBMCs, taken at follow-up. The TCR comes from a male donor with early-stage non-small cell lung cancer. This chain links TRBV29-1 with TRBJ2-3, with TRBD1 as a possible D gene (5 bases). The CDR3 region is CSVRPRTPSTDTQYF. The CDR3 DNA reads TGCAGCGTTAGGCCGAGGACACCCAGCACAGATACGCAGTATTTT.